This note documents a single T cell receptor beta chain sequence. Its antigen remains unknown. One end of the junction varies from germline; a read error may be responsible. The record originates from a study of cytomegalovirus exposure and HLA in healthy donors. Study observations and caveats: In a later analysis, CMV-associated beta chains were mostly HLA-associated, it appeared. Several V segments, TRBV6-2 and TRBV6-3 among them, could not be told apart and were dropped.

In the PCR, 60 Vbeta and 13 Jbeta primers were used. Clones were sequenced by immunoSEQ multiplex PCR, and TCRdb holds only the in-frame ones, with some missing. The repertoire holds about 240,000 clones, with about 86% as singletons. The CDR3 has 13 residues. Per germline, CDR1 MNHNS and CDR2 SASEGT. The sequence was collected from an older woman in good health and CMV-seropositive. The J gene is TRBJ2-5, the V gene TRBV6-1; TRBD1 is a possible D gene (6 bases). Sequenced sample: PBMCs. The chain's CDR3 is CASREDRRQTQYF. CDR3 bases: TGTGCCAGCAGGGAAGACAGGCGGCAGACCCAGTACTTC.